This T cell receptor beta chain was sequenced during a study of CD8+ T cells in alopecia areata. The CDR3 is made up of 13 amino acids. CDR1 and CDR2 (germline): LNHNV, YYDKDF (reference sequence). V dropped 0 bases and J dropped 2 bases, with 5 bases sitting between them. Regarding the study as a whole: It was lesional scalp, especially alopecia totalis/universalis, that showed higher clonality than normal scalp. Sharing of TCR sequences between patients (possibly for HLA-related reasons) was less clear than in mice. Many expanded lesional clones persisted in scalp and blood during tofacitinib treatment.

Turning to this clone: The antigen is undetermined.

Described treatment: oral pan-JAK inhibitor, 5-10 mg twice daily. Alopecia areata patients provided lesional scalp punch biopsies and peripheral blood. Following extraction, RNA underwent reverse transcription to cDNA, which served as the sequencing template. Clones were read by immunoSEQ multiplex PCR, and TCRdb kept only the in-frame ones, dropping some. The sample yields around 150,000 clones, 55% to 75% seen once. This sequence joins TRBV15 and TRBJ2-7, with D possibly called TRBD1 or TRBD2 (5 bases each). The starting material was CD4+ T cells sorted from blood, obtained at week 24, from a patient treated with tofacitinib. The receptor was derived from a human donor with alopecia areata. Written as DNA, the CDR3 is TGTGCCACCAGCAGAGAGGGGGCCTACGAGCAGTACTTC. Protein sequence: CATSREGAYEQYF.